The 14 T cell receptor beta chains in this list originate from one sample, sequenced in a study of T cell responses to AZD1222 COVID-19 vaccine. TCRdb keeps only in-frame clones here, not all; method: immunoSEQ multiplex PCR. Of 130,000 to 150,000 clones in the sample, 75% to 95% are singletons; the top ten hold approximately 2.7%. Here the sequenced sample was peripheral blood, taken on day 0 of MenACWY control vaccination. The receptors shown here come from an adult in good health.

J is TRBJ1-6 and V is TRBV5-1, with a tentative D call TRBD1 (5 bases). Trimming took off 4 bases at V and 7 bases at J, with 15 bases between the two ends. CDR1 SGHRS and CDR2 YFSETQ come from the germline V gene. The CDR3 has 15 residues. The CDR3 loop reads CASSHSGGSNSPLHF. The CDR3 region has the DNA TGCGCCAGCAGCCATTCCGGGGGGTCAAATTCACCCCTCCACTTT.

The chain is built from TRBV4-1 and TRBJ2-2; D is perhaps TRBD1 (5 bases). The CDR3 contains 15 residues. V shed 4 bases and J shed 0 bases, with 9 bases lying between them. Per the germline V gene, CDR1 is MGHRA and CDR2 is YSYEKL. The chain's CDR3 is CASSPGYSNTGELFF. CDR3 nucleotides: TGCGCCAGCAGCCCAGGGTATTCGAACACCGGGGAGCTGTTTTTT.

This sequence joins TRBV5-1 and TRBJ2-7; D not resolved. Germline V gene sequence: CDR1 SGHRS, CDR2 YFSETQ. Trimming removed 0 bases at V and 2 bases at J, with 6 bases between. There are 13 residues in the CDR3. CDR3 in DNA: TGCGCCAGCAGCTTGGGCAGACCCTACGAGCAGTACTTC. Its protein product is CASSLGRPYEQYF.

The chain recombines TRBV9 with TRBJ2-1, with D maybe TRBD1 (6 bases). Germline V lookup: CDR1 SGDLS, CDR2 YYNGEE. The CDR3 extends over 14 amino acids. The V end was cut by 0 bases, the J end by 8 bases, with 12 bases between. The CDR3 spells CASSVEGDWDEQFF. The DNA for the CDR3 is TGTGCCAGCAGCGTAGAGGGGGATTGGGATGAGCAGTTCTTC.

V gene TRBV4-2 combines with J gene TRBJ1-3, with TRBD1 matching 7 bases. J was trimmed by 4 bases and V by 4 bases; bases with no gene match: 13. Germline values: CDR1 LGHNA, CDR2 YNFKEQ. The CDR3 consists of 17 residues. The CDR3 spells CASSPTIDRVGGNTIYF. The CDR3 DNA reads TGTGCCAGCAGCCCAACAATAGACAGGGTGGGCGGAAACACCATATATTTT.

The chain recombines TRBV6-5 with TRBJ1-1; the D gene is possibly TRBD1 (6 bases). The CDR3 has 16 residues. The germline V gene encodes CDR1 MNHEY and CDR2 SVGAGI. V shed 3 bases and J shed 0 bases, with 14 bases lying between them. Here the CDR3 reads CASSYRGGKVNTEAFF. CDR3 coding DNA: TGTGCCAGCAGTTATAGGGGGGGCAAGGTGAACACTGAAGCTTTCTTT.

This rearrangement joins TRBV18 to TRBJ2-1; TRBD2 agrees at 10 bases. Germline lookup yields CDR1 KGHSH and CDR2 LQKENI. CDR3 length: 16 residues. V was clipped by 3 bases and J by 4 bases; unmatched bases: 6. The CDR3 bases are TGTGCCAGCTCACCTAGCGGGGGGCGGAGGTACAATGAGCAGTTCTTC. Translated: CASSPSGGRRYNEQFF.

The V and J genes are TRBV5-6 and TRBJ1-5; D perhaps matches TRBD1 (6 bases). Germline V lookup: CDR1 SGHDT, CDR2 YYEEEE. V was clipped by 2 bases and J by 6 bases, with 12 bases between them. There are 14 residues in the CDR3. This CDR3 is CASSFSQGIQPQHF. The CDR3 coding sequence is TGTGCCAGCAGCTTCTCACAGGGCATTCAGCCCCAGCATTTT.

The rearrangement uses TRBV28 and TRBJ2-7; 9 bases align to TRBD1. Germline-derived CDR1 and CDR2 are MDHEN and SYDVKM. The V gene end was trimmed by 5 bases and the J gene end by 5 bases; junction bases not matched to a gene: 19. The CDR3 totals 18 residues. CDR3 sequence (DNA): TGTGCCAGCAGTCCTGTTGACCTCCGGGACAGGGCCCTCCACGAGCAGTACTTC. Protein sequence: CASSPVDLRDRALHEQYF.

The V call is TRBV7-3, the J call TRBJ2-2; 13 bases are shared with TRBD2. The V gene's germline CDR1 is SGHTA and CDR2 FQGTGA. This CDR3 has 15 amino acids. The ends lost 5 bases at V and 8 bases at J; junction bases unmatched: 5. The CDR3 DNA sequence: TGTGCCAGCAGCACCAGGACTAGCGGGAGTGGGGAGCTGTTTTTT. Translation gives CASSTRTSGSGELFF.

The chain combines TRBV28 with TRBJ2-1; D not resolved. Germline-derived CDR1 and CDR2 are MDHEN and SYDVKM. The CDR3 spans 14 residues. Trimming took off 4 bases at V and 6 bases at J, with 13 bases between the two ends. CDR3 DNA: TGTGCCAGCAGTTCCCCGGGCCTCGGCAATGAGCAGTTCTTC. Amino acid sequence: CASSSPGLGNEQFF. Full variable domain (missing parts from reference TRBV28 and TRBJ2-1): DVKVTQSSRYLVKRTGEKVFLECVQDMDHENMFWYRQDPGLGLRLIYFSYDVKMKEKGDIPEGYSVSREKKERFSLILESASTNQTSMYLCASSSPGLGNEQFFGPGTRLTVL.

The V gene is TRBV10-3, the J gene TRBJ1-1, with TRBD1 matching over 7 bases. The CDR3 runs 13 residues. Germline CDR1 is ENHRY and CDR2 is SYGVKD. The junction had 4 bases not matched to a gene; V was cut back by 4 bases and J by 5 bases. The CDR3 DNA reads as TGTGCCATCAGTGCCGGGACAGCTACTGAAGCTTTCTTT. Translating gives CAISAGTATEAFF.

The chain joins TRBV5-1 to TRBJ2-7; 10 bases are a match to TRBD2. The length of the CDR3 is 15 residues. CDR1 and CDR2 (germline): SGHRS, YFSETQ. J gave up 2 bases and V 4 bases, and 6 bases lay outside the gene matches. CDR3 nucleotide sequence: TGCGCCAGCAGCCCGCGGACTAGCGGCACCTACGAGCAGTACTTC. Residues: CASSPRTSGTYEQYF.

Note on this clone: Other nucleotide sequences in the sample specify the same CDR3. The CDR3 loop reads CASSLGGLNTEAFF. CDR3 DNA: TGTGCCAGCAGTTTAGGAGGGTTGAACACTGAAGCTTTCTTT. The chain recombines TRBV27 with TRBJ1-1, with D uncertain. The V and J ends lost 2 bases and 0 bases respectively, with 7 bases between them. CDR3 size: 14 residues. The germline gives CDR1 MNHEY, CDR2 SMNVEV (reference sequence).